This T cell receptor (beta chain) appears in the sequencing data of a study of PD-1 blockade in classical Hodgkin lymphoma. V was pared by 2 bases and J by 5 bases, with 9 bases between. In germline, CDR1 is KGHSH, CDR2 LQKENI. This CDR3 has 14 residues. Overall study results and limits: Causes of the repertoire differences remain undefined, possibly disease activity or prior therapy. When set against healthy donors, newly diagnosed patients were reported to show lower baseline TCR diversity. The CD4+ diversity rise by C4D1 was clearest in complete responders. Nivolumab starters within 1 year of ASCT were excluded.

Time point denoted: cycle 4 day 1 (C4D1), after 6 weeks of nivolumab. There was relapse after autologous stem cell transplantation in every patient, and there was variation in brentuximab vedotin exposure. From thawed PBMCs, CD4+ T cells were purified using magnetic negative selection. To note about this clone: Its antigen is not identified.

The repertoire was sequenced with immunoSEQ multiplex PCR; TCRdb's copy has only in-frame clones and lacks some. The table shows fewer than 35,000 clones, with about 88% occurring only once. V is TRBV18 and J is TRBJ1-4; possibly TRBD1 for D (6 bases). This sample comprised CD4+ T cells from blood, obtained before the fourth cycle of nivolumab. This TCR was recovered from a human donor with classical Hodgkin lymphoma. The CDR3 bases are TGTGCCAGCTCACCAGGGAGGGGGAATGAAAAACTGTTTTTT. This sequence encodes CASSPGRGNEKLFF. Complete variable domain (other parts from reference TRBV18 and TRBJ1-4): NAGVMQNPRHLVRRRGQEARLRCSPMKGHSHVYWYRQLPEEGLKFMVYLQKENIIDESGMPKERFSAEFPKEGPSILRIQQVVRGDSAAYFCASSPGRGNEKLFFGSGTQLSVL.